The present TCR beta chain was sequenced within a study of T cell repertoires in cytomegalovirus infection. In the study overall: It was recently identified HLA-C-restricted and well-studied HLA-B-restricted CMV epitopes that the study used. The public TCR beta signatures pointed to both CMV infection and matching HLA type.

Study results and limitations: In two of eight donors, the top clonotype was HLA-C-restricted CMV-specific.

TCRdb redid the calling of the reads with MiXCR, one entry per CDR3 protein. The table records 700,000 to 850,000 distinct CDR3 sequences, less than 35% of them present only once. Looked up from germline, CDR1 is SGHDN and CDR2 is FVKESK. The CDR3 contains 17 residues. The V end was cut by 0 bases, the J end by 0 bases, with 14 bases between. Regarding this clonotype: Its matching antigen is unknown.

The J gene is TRBJ1-2, the V gene TRBV14, with a weak D call TRBD1 (5 bases). The sequence was obtained from a human donor in good health (CMV status not recorded). Some clones in this sample may be carry-over from other donors' samples. The source material was cultured CD8+ T cells from PBMCs, sampled from culture after CMV antigen stimulation. CDR3 nucleotide sequence: TGTGCCAGCAGCCAAGATCAGGGAGGAGACCCTAACTATGGCTACACCTTC. This codes for CASSQDQGGDPNYGYTF.